This paragraph covers one T cell receptor beta chain sequence. This entry belongs to a study of control samples from healthy donors and cancer patients. Assay used: immunoSEQ multiplex PCR; TCRdb lists only in-frame clones, some missing. The profile shows a few hundred thousand clones, 75% to 95% of them singletons. The CDR3 loop spans 14 amino acids. V was cut by 5 bases and J by 0 bases, with 11 bases left in between. Germline V gene lookup returns CDR1 SNHLY and CDR2 FYNNEI. The TCR originated in a man between 40 and 49 years old with head and neck cancer. The rearrangement joins TRBV2 to TRBJ2-7; perhaps TRBD1 as D (5 bases). The specimen was PBMCs. The CDR3 coding sequence is TGTGCCAGCAGTAAAGACAGTAGCTCCTACGAGCAGTACTTC. Its translation: CASSKDSSSYEQYF.